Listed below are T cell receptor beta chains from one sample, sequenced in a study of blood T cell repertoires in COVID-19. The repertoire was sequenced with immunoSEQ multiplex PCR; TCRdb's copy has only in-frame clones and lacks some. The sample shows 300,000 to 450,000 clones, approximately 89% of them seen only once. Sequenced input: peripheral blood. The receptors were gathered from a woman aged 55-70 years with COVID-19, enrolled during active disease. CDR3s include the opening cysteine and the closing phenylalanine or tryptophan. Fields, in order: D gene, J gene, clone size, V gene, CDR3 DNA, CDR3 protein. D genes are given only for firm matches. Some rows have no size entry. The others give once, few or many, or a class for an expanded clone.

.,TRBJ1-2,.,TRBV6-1,TGTGCCAGCAGTGAAGGGGGGCAGGGATACGGCTACACCTTC,CASSEGGQGYGYTF
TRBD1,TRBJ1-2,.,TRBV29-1,TGCAGCGTGGACAGGACAGGGCAAGGCTACACCTTC,CSVDRTGQGYTF
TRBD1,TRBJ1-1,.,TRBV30,TGTGCCTGGAGACGACAGGGTACTAGCACTGAAGCTTTCTTT,CAWRRQGTSTEAFF
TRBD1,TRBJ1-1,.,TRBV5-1,TGCGCCAGCAGCACGGGACAGGGGGCGAACACTGAAGCTTTCTTT,CASSTGQGANTEAFF
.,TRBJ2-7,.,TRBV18,TGTGCCAGCTCACCACCGGGACTGCACTCCTACGAGCAGTACTTC,CASSPPGLHSYEQYF
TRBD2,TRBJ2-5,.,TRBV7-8,TGTGCCAGCAGCTTCCGCCGACTAGCGGGGGACCAAGAGACCCAGTACTTC,CASSFRRLAGDQETQYF
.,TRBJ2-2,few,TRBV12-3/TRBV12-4,TGTGCCAGCAGCGCCGGTTACACCGGGGAGCTGTTTTTT,CASSAGYTGELFF
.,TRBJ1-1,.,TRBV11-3,TGTGCCAGCAGCCTCACCAGGAACACTGAAGCTTTCTTT,CASSLTRNTEAFF
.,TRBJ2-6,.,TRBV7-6,TGTGCCAGCAGCCGGGACTTATCCTCAGGCTCTGGGGCCAACGTCCTGACTTTC,CASSRDLSSGSGANVLTF
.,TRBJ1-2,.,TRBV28,TGTGCCAGCAGTTTATTAGGGAGGGGAGAGGCTAACTATGGCTACACCTTC,CASSLLGRGEANYGYTF
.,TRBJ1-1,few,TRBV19,TGTGCCAGCAGGGTGCAGGGGATAAGGGACACTGAAGCTTTCTTT,CASRVQGIRDTEAFF
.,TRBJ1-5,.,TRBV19,TGTGCCAGTAGTCCCTGGGGCAGGGGAAATCAGCCCCAGCATTTT,CASSPWGRGNQPQHF
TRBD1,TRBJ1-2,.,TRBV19,TGTGCCAGTAGGCGGGACAGTTCCCCTTCAAGTTCCTATGGCTACACCTTC,CASRRDSSPSSSYGYTF
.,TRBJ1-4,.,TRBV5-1,TGCGCCAGCAGCTTGGGCTTTACAGGGTTTGAAAAACTGTTTTTT,CASSLGFTGFEKLFF
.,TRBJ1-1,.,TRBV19,TGTGCCAGTAGTCCCTCCAGTTTAAACACTGAAGCTTTCTTT,CASSPSSLNTEAFF
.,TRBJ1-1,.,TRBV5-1,TGCGCCAGCAGCGGGCATCAAGGTACTGAAGCTTTCTTT,CASSGHQGTEAFF